What follows are 8 T cell receptor beta chains derived from one specimen sequenced in a study of identical twins. Via MiXCR, TCRdb re-called the 5' RACE reads, giving one row per CDR3 protein. The data contain 350,000 to 450,000 distinct CDR3 sequences, approximately 17% of them singletons. The sequencing input was naive T cells sorted from blood. These receptors were obtained from a man in his forties or fifties in good health.

This sequence joins TRBV6-4 and TRBJ2-7, with 8 bases aligning to TRBD1. The V gene's germline CDR1 is MRHNA and CDR2 SNTAGT. V shed 6 bases, J shed 5 bases, and the junction held 21 bases outside the gene matches. The CDR3 covers 18 residues. This chain's CDR3 is CASRQITSKIRGRHEQYF. The CDR3 DNA reads as TGTGCCAGCAGACAAATCACAAGCAAAATCAGGGGGCGGCACGAGCAGTACTTC.

This clonotype has more than one count but fewer than ten. The chain is built from TRBV4-3 and TRBJ2-1, with D tentatively TRBD1 (5 bases). Between the trimmed V and J ends, which lost 0 bases and 3 bases, there was a span of 12 bases. Germline-derived CDR1 and CDR2 are LGHNA and YSLEER. This CDR3 has 16 amino acids. CDR3: CASSQDNGQGYNEQFF. CDR3 DNA: TGCGCCAGCAGCCAAGACAACGGTCAGGGCTACAATGAGCAGTTCTTC.

In this sample, this clonotype turned up many times. The chain links TRBV5-1 to TRBJ2-5; D may correspond to TRBD1 or TRBD2 (5 bases each). The CDR3 length is 15 residues. The germline gives CDR1 SGHRS, CDR2 YFSETQ. V was clipped by 2 bases and J by 5 bases, with 16 bases between them. Written as DNA, the CDR3 is TGCGCCAGCAGCTTAGGTCGCAGGGCTAGCGAGACCCAGTACTTC. Its translation: CASSLGRRASETQYF.

This clonotype was counted many times. V gene TRBV11-2 combines with J gene TRBJ2-3; D not resolved. Germline V gene data show CDR1 as SGHAT and CDR2 as FQNNGV. The CDR3 sequence is 12 residues long. V gave up 5 bases and J gave up 2 bases, with 5 bases separating them. Here the CDR3 reads CASSAYTDTQYF. The CDR3 nucleotides read TGTGCCAGCAGCGCCTACACAGATACGCAGTATTTT.

In this sample, this clonotype turned up many times. V usage is TRBV6-2 or TRBV6-3 and J usage is TRBJ2-7; D is undetermined. This CDR3 is built from 11 residues. Trimming removed 2 bases at V and 7 bases at J, with 6 bases between. Germline CDR1 and CDR2: MNHEY and SVGEGT. CDR3 in amino acids: CASSYLGEQYF. In DNA, the CDR3 is TGTGCCAGCAGTTACCTTGGGGAGCAGTACTTC.

The rearrangement joins TRBV7-6 to TRBJ2-2; D is unclear. Looked up from germline, CDR1 is SGHVS and CDR2 is FNYEAQ. This CDR3 has 14 amino acids. V lost 4 bases to trimming and J lost 3 bases, with 9 bases between them. CDR3 in amino acids: CASSSRRDTGELFF. The CDR3 nucleotides read TGTGCCAGCAGCTCCAGAAGGGACACCGGGGAGCTGTTTTTT. The entire variable domain, with the rest obtained from reference TRBV7-6 and TRBJ2-2, is as follows: GAGVSQSPRYKVTKRGQDVALRCDPISGHVSLYWYRQALGQGPEFLTYFNYEAQQDKSGLPNDRFSAERPEGSISTLTIQRTEQRDSAMYRCASSSRRDTGELFFGEGSRLTVL.

The V gene is TRBV7-2, the J gene TRBJ2-3, with a weak D call TRBD2 (6 bases). The CDR3 sequence is 15 residues long. Germline lookup yields CDR1 SGHTA and CDR2 FQGNSA. V lost 4 bases and J 1 base, leaving 12 bases between the germline ends. CDR3 bases: TGTGCCAGCAGCTGGACGGGACTCCGCACAGATACGCAGTATTTT. Translation gives CASSWTGLRTDTQYF.

This clonotype occurred a few times. This chain links TRBV4-3 with TRBJ1-5; D gene unclear. V gave up 1 base and J gave up 7 bases, with 11 bases separating them. CDR3 length: 14 residues. The germline V gene encodes CDR1 LGHNA and CDR2 YSLEER. The DNA of the CDR3 is TGCGCCAGCAGCCAAGCTACAGCGGTACAGCCCCAGCATTTT. Translation: CASSQATAVQPQHF.